These 18 T cell receptor beta chains were sequenced from one sample in a study of T-cell memory formation after mild COVID-19. One entry per CDR3 protein results from TCRdb running MiXCR on the 5' RACE reads. The sample consists of hundreds of thousands of distinct CDR3 sequences, roughly 23% of them appearing once. The sequencing input was PBMCs or a T cell subset sorted from them (not recorded which). The origin of the receptors is an adult woman who had mild COVID-19 (a few samples of this study predate the infection). Cell type and time point are not known.

The gene calls are TRBV19 and TRBJ1-2; weak D call: TRBD1 (5 bases). This CDR3 contains 13 residues. Germline V lookup: CDR1 LNHDA, CDR2 SQIVND (reference sequence). Trimming shortened V by 4 bases and J by 5 bases, and 11 bases separated the two germline ends. The DNA of the CDR3 is TGTGCCAGTAGTAAAGGGGAGGGGTATGGCTACACCTTC. It encodes CASSKGEGYGYTF.

This clonotype was counted only a few times. The chain carries TRBV30 and TRBJ2-7; 9 bases fit TRBD1. The CDR3 spans 13 residues. The germline V gene encodes CDR1 GTSNPN and CDR2 SVGIG (reference sequence). The V segment lost 3 bases and the J segment 5 bases; nucleotides outside the gene matches: 5. CDR3 DNA sequence: TGTGCCTGGAGCCTAGGGACAGGGCACGAGCAGTACTTC. This gives the protein CAWSLGTGHEQYF. Combining the CDR3 with reference TRBV30 and TRBJ2-7 gives the whole variable domain SQTIHQWPATLVQPVGSPLSLECTVEGTSNPNLYWYRQAAGRGLQLLFYSVGIGQISSEVPQNLSASRPQDRQFILSSKKLLLSDSGFYLCAWSLGTGHEQYFGPGTRLTVT.

The chain employs TRBV10-2 and TRBJ1-1; no reliable D call. The V end lost 3 bases, the J end lost 0 bases, and 17 bases lay between the germline ends. The CDR3 is 17 amino acids. Germline V gives CDR1 WSHSY, CDR2 SAAADI. The CDR3 region is CASSDTGLRFMNTEAFF. The CDR3 nucleotides read TGCGCCAGCAGTGATACTGGGCTTCGCTTCATGAACACTGAAGCTTTCTTT.

The rearrangement joins TRBV9 to TRBJ2-7; D possibly corresponds to TRBD1 (5 bases). The CDR3 is 15 amino acids. CDR1 is SGDLS and CDR2 is YYNGEE in the germline V gene. Trimming cost V 0 bases and J 5 bases, with 15 bases left between them. CDR3 sequence: CASSVDTGSVDEQYF. DNA for the CDR3: TGTGCCAGCAGCGTAGATACAGGATCCGTCGACGAGCAGTACTTC.

The chain joins TRBV15 to TRBJ2-2, with D possibly matching TRBD2 (8 bases). The CDR3 has 20 residues. The V gene lost 0 bases and the J gene lost 3 bases, with 23 bases spanning the gap. The germline CDR1 and CDR2 sequences are LNHNV and YYDKDF (reference sequence). The CDR3 protein is CATSRDLPGLGTGDTGELFF. DNA for the CDR3: TGTGCCACCAGCAGAGATCTCCCGGGACTAGGTACAGGGGACACCGGGGAGCTGTTTTTT.

This clonotype showed up many times. The V call is TRBV5-1, the J call TRBJ2-1; TRBD2 agrees at 16 bases. Germline CDR1 is SGHRS and CDR2 is YFSETQ. The V and J ends lost 3 bases and 15 bases, in that order; junction bases with no gene match: 9. The CDR3 spans 15 residues. The CDR3 nucleotides read TGCGCCAGCAGCTACGCGGGACTAGCGGGAGGGAGTCCGTTCTTC. It yields the protein CASSYAGLAGGSPFF.

The V and J genes are TRBV4-1 and TRBJ2-2; 8 bases are shared with TRBD2. CDR3 size: 16 residues. J gave up 2 bases and V 1 base, and 3 bases lay outside the gene matches. Germline CDR1 reads MGHRA; CDR2 reads YSYEKL. As DNA, the CDR3 is TGCGCCAGCAGCCAAGTTGGGACTAGTAACACCGGGGAGCTGTTTTTT. This codes for CASSQVGTSNTGELFF.

V usage is TRBV20-1 and J usage is TRBJ2-7, with 9 bases that match TRBD2. This CDR3 comprises 16 residues. Germline CDR1 is DFQATT and CDR2 is SNEGSKA (reference sequence). The V gene end was trimmed by 2 bases and the J gene end by 4 bases; junction bases not matched to a gene: 12. In nucleotides, the CDR3 is TGCAGTGCTAGAACTCTTGGGGGACTAGCTGGTTACGAGCAGTACTTC. Residues: CSARTLGGLAGYEQYF.

The V gene is TRBV24-1, the J gene TRBJ2-1; D might be TRBD1 or TRBD2, each matching 5 bases. The V gene's germline CDR1 is KGHDR and CDR2 SFDVKD. Trimming pared 11 bases from V and 2 bases from J, leaving 18 bases between. The length of the CDR3 is 15 residues. The CDR3 sequence: CAIGEPGRTYNEQFF. The CDR3 DNA sequence: TGTGCCATCGGAGAGCCGGGACGGACCTACAATGAGCAGTTCTTC.

The chain combines TRBV12-3 or TRBV12-4 with TRBJ1-1; 7 bases match TRBD1. The CDR3 covers 14 residues. V shed 6 bases and J 3 bases; nucleotides not matched to a gene: 7. The CDR3: CASSPTGMDTEAFF. CDR3 in DNA: TGTGCCAGCAGCCCGACAGGGATGGACACTGAAGCTTTCTTT.

The table lists this clonotype with a few counts. This chain links TRBV12-3 or TRBV12-4 with TRBJ2-1; D remains ambiguous. V lost 6 bases to trimming and J lost 8 bases, with 11 bases between them. The CDR3 contains 12 residues. This CDR3 is CASSGRKDEQFF. CDR3 DNA sequence: TGTGCCAGCAGCGGTAGGAAGGATGAGCAGTTCTTC.

The chain combines TRBV12-3 or TRBV12-4 with TRBJ1-2, with D maybe TRBD1 (5 bases). CDR3 length equals 11 residues. DNA for the CDR3: TGTCCCCGTGGGGGACTCTATGGCTACACCTTC. Its translation: CPRGGLYGYTF.

CDR3 residues: CASEGRNFYEQYF. The CDR3 nucleotides read TGTGCCAGCGAGGGGCGTAACTTCTACGAGCAGTACTTC. This chain links TRBV9 with TRBJ2-7, with D possibly called TRBD1 or TRBD2 (5 bases each). V gave up 7 bases and J gave up 3 bases, with 14 bases separating them. The CDR3 has 13 amino acids. Germline CDR1 is SGDLS and CDR2 is YYNGEE.

The chain carries TRBV18 and TRBJ2-3, with TRBD1 identical over 10 bases. V lost 6 bases, J lost 0 bases, and 3 bases stayed unmatched. Per germline, CDR1 KGHSH and CDR2 LQKENI. This CDR3 comprises 15 residues. CDR3 nucleotides: TGTGCCAGCTCCCGACAGGGGGCTAGCACAGATACGCAGTATTTT. This codes for CASSRQGASTDTQYF.

This clonotype was picked up a small number of times. This chain connects TRBV5-4 to TRBJ2-2, with D uncertain. Per the germline V gene, CDR1 is SGHNT and CDR2 is YYREEE (reference sequence). Trimming left V 0 bases short and J 6 bases short, with 12 bases between. CDR3 size: 15 residues. The CDR3 loop reads CASSLARHNAGELFF. DNA for the CDR3: TGTGCCAGCAGCTTGGCCCGTCACAATGCCGGGGAGCTGTTTTTT.

The V gene is TRBV27, the J gene TRBJ2-1, with D perhaps TRBD1 (6 bases). CDR3 size: 14 residues. V lost 4 bases, J lost 6 bases, and 13 bases lay in between. The germline CDR1 and CDR2 sequences are MNHEY and SMNVEV (reference sequence). CDR3 in amino acids: CASSSLWGPNEQFF. The CDR3 DNA reads as TGTGCCAGCAGTTCCCTTTGGGGGCCCAATGAGCAGTTCTTC.

The rearrangement uses TRBV19 and TRBJ1-1; a weak D match, TRBD1 (6 bases). The V end lost 6 bases, the J end lost 1 base, and 9 bases lay between the germline ends. CDR1 is LNHDA, CDR2 SQIVND, per germline (reference sequence). The CDR3 extends over 13 amino acids. CDR3 in amino acids: CASRDSRNTEAFF. CDR3 DNA: TGTGCCAGTAGGGACAGCCGGAACACTGAAGCTTTCTTT.

This clonotype was observed a handful of times. The chain combines TRBV6-6 with TRBJ2-5; D perhaps matches TRBD1 (6 bases). This CDR3 has 15 residues. V dropped 2 bases and J dropped 0 bases, with 10 bases sitting between them. The germline V gene encodes CDR1 MNHNY and CDR2 SVGAGI (reference sequence). CDR3 region: CASSYGGHYQETQYF. The CDR3 DNA reads TGTGCCAGCAGTTACGGGGGACACTACCAAGAGACCCAGTACTTC.